The clone carrying this T cell receptor beta chain was detected once. Its antigen is still unknown. With 60 Vbeta and 13 Jbeta primers, the PCR was carried out. Data came from immunoSEQ multiplex PCR; TCRdb stores just in-frame clones and leaves some out. The data contain about 200,000 clones, 75% to 90% of them singletons. CDR3 length equals 14 residues. Per germline, CDR1 KGHSH and CDR2 LQKENI. V trimming: 3 bases; J trimming: 2 bases; junction bases outside the gene matches: 4. The data stem from a study of cytomegalovirus exposure and HLA in healthy donors. Findings and caveats of the study: Reportedly, TCR beta sequences accurately predicted HLA-A and HLA-B alleles in most subjects. Presence/absence analyses rested on an assumption that sequencing depth was roughly uniform across donors. What a later analysis showed was that several of the most significant clusters appeared linked to common viral pathogens.

The clonotype was recovered from a woman in her thirties or forties in good health and CMV-seronegative. The chain uses TRBV18 and TRBJ2-7, with 7 bases identical to TRBD1. Sequences were obtained from PBMCs. The CDR3 DNA reads TGTGCCAGCTCACCGAGGGGACAGACCTACGAGCAGTACTTC. The encoded protein is CASSPRGQTYEQYF.